A selection of T cell receptor beta chains follows, all from one sample in a study of CD8 T cells in ankylosing spondylitis. In TCRdb, the 5' RACE reads were re-called with MiXCR into one record per CDR3 protein. This table holds 350,000 to 450,000 distinct CDR3 sequences, about 20% found once. Input material: blood, either unsorted or a sorted T cell fraction (not recorded which). The source is a male donor with ankylosing spondylitis or in good health (not recorded which). Each CDR3 is given with its conserved first and last residue. The D gene is left open where the match is weak. Rows give clone size only sometimes, using once, few, many, or a class for an expanded clone.

>NA|TRBV27|NA|TRBJ2-5
TGTGCCAGCAGTTTAGGGGGTGGAGGGGTCCAAGAGACCCAGTACTTC
CASSLGGGGVQETQYF
>few|TRBV7-2|NA|TRBJ2-1
TGTGCCAGCAGGCCTCGGGAGAACCCTGACAATGAGCAGTTCTTC
CASRPRENPDNEQFF
>NA|TRBV11-2|NA|TRBJ2-2
TGTGCCATCAGGGGGGGCATTTCCACCGGGGAGCTGTTTTTT
CAIRGGISTGELFF
>few|TRBV3-1|NA|TRBJ2-1
TGTGCCAGCAGCCAAGACGTTGCGGTTACCTACAATGAGCAGTTCTTC
CASSQDVAVTYNEQFF
>NA|TRBV7-9|NA|TRBJ2-4
TGTGCCAGCAGCTTCGGGGGTAGGAACATTCAGTACTTC
CASSFGGRNIQYF
>few|TRBV29-1|NA|TRBJ1-1
TGCAGCGTCACCGGGAGCACTGAAGCTTTCTTT
CSVTGSTEAFF
>few|TRBV6-6|NA|TRBJ2-2
TGTGCCAGCAGGGGGCTGTTGGGGGAGGAGCTGTTTTTT
CASRGLLGEELFF
>NA|TRBV7-6|NA|TRBJ2-1
TGTGCCAGCAGCGAACCCTCGCATGAGCAGTTCTTC
CASSEPSHEQFF
>few|TRBV14|NA|TRBJ2-1
TGTGCCAGCACCCTCATGGAGGGGGGGAATGAGCAGTTCTTC
CASTLMEGGNEQFF
>NA|TRBV25-1|NA|TRBJ2-7
TGTGCCAGCGGAGGGACCTACGAGCAGTACTTC
CASGGTYEQYF
>NA|TRBV6-1|NA|TRBJ2-7
TGTGCCAGCAAGGAGGGGAGGCACGAGCAGTACTTC
CASKEGRHEQYF
>NA|TRBV24-1|NA|TRBJ2-1
TGTGCCACCAGTGGGTCCTCCTACAATGAGCAGTTCTTC
CATSGSSYNEQFF
>many|TRBV20-1|NA|TRBJ2-3
TGCAGTGCCCTCTTCGGATTCACAGATACGCAGTATTTT
CSALFGFTDTQYF
>once|TRBV12-3/TRBV12-4|NA|TRBJ2-5
TGTGCCATCAGTTTATCAACAGGGTCAGAGTCCGGGTACCAAGAGACCCAGTACTTC
CAISLSTGSESGYQETQYF
>NA|TRBV19|NA|TRBJ2-7
TGTGCCAGTAGTACTGGACAGGGAGGGCACGAGCAGTACTTC
CASSTGQGGHEQYF
>NA|TRBV27|TRBD1|TRBJ2-7
TGTGCCAGCAGTTCTTGGACAGGGTTGAACGAGCAGTACTTC
CASSSWTGLNEQYF
>NA|TRBV29-1|NA|TRBJ2-4
TGCAGCGTTGATCGAGGACGGACCAAAAACATTCAGTACTTC
CSVDRGRTKNIQYF
>NA|TRBV29-1|TRBD1|TRBJ2-1
TGCAGCGTCTTTAATACAGGGGACGACGACAATGAGCAGTTCTTC
CSVFNTGDDDNEQFF
>NA|TRBV14|NA|TRBJ1-1
TGTGCCAGCAGCCAAACCGGTCAGAGGAGAGCTTTCTTT
CASSQTGQRRAFF
>NA|TRBV28|NA|TRBJ1-1
TGTGCCAGCAGCGGGGGGAAGAACACTGAAGCTTTCTTT
CASSGGKNTEAFF